Listed below are T cell receptor beta chains from one sample, sequenced in a study of cytomegalovirus exposure and HLA in healthy donors. Sequencing used immunoSEQ multiplex PCR; TCRdb keeps in-frame clones, though not all of them. The data show about 130,000 clones, roughly 10% seen once. Sample: PBMCs. The receptors shown here come from a woman aged 18-30 years in good health and CMV-seropositive. The conserved cysteine and the conserved F or W are not part of the CDR3 here.

J: TRBJ1-5
V: TRBV2
CDR3: ASSEGGLSNQPQH

J: TRBJ2-7
V: TRBV7-2
CDR3: ASSFGGSSYEQY

J: TRBJ1-2
V: TRBV2
CDR3: ASRREGWSYGYT

J: TRBJ2-1
V: TRBV7-6
CDR3: ASSFGTNYNEQF

J: TRBJ2-7
V: TRBV5-1
CDR3: ASSLALGYEQY

J: TRBJ2-1
V: TRBV6-6
CDR3: ASSSDRVRNEQF

J: TRBJ2-7
V: TRBV29-1
CDR3: SAGGGPISYEQY

J: TRBJ1-3
V: TRBV6-4
CDR3: ASRTPFSGNTIY

J: TRBJ1-1
V: TRBV6-1
CDR3: ASSEMRTPLGTEAF

J: TRBJ1-1
V: TRBV7-9
CDR3: ASSLTGLGTEAF

J: TRBJ2-2
V: TRBV18
CDR3: ASPWSDRPNTGELF

J: TRBJ1-5
V: TRBV19
CDR3: ASSIDSSNQPQH

J: TRBJ2-7
V: TRBV10-1
CDR3: ASRDRDTESYEQY

J: TRBJ2-1
V: TRBV28
CDR3: ASRVLTSGTYNEQF

J: TRBJ1-1
V: TRBV28
CDR3: ASSLNGPVEAF

J: TRBJ2-7
V: TRBV30
CDR3: AWSGLQGGEQY

J: TRBJ1-4
V: TRBV13
CDR3: ASSLRQGGEKLF

J: TRBJ1-1
V: TRBV19
CDR3: ASIRGTEAF

J: TRBJ1-2
V: TRBV30
CDR3: AWSMGAQNYGYT

J: TRBJ2-7
V: TRBV4-1
CDR3: ASSKDPTSTLREQY

J: TRBJ1-1
V: TRBV29-1
CDR3: SVARAMNTEAF

J: TRBJ1-1
V: TRBV18
CDR3: ASSPTGQNTEAF

J: TRBJ2-1
V: TRBV28
CDR3: ASSEQNGEQF

J: TRBJ2-7
V: TRBV5-4
CDR3: ASSTTLAGLSYEQY

J: TRBJ2-3
V: TRBV6-1
CDR3: ASQILAGPDTQY

J: TRBJ2-2
V: TRBV7-3
CDR3: ASRQSGSDTGELF

J: TRBJ2-5
V: TRBV5-6
CDR3: ASSGALAAQETQY

J: TRBJ2-7
V: TRBV2
CDR3: ASSDTGLDPSDYEQY

J: TRBJ2-3
V: TRBV7-2
CDR3: ASSLTGVAGGQDTQY

J: TRBJ2-1
V: TRBV7-9
CDR3: ASSSGLSSYNEQF

J: TRBJ2-1
V: TRBV6-4
CDR3: ASSPSSGSVRGEQF

J: TRBJ1-2
V: TRBV6-5
CDR3: ASSQGREASGYT

J: TRBJ2-7
V: TRBV5-1
CDR3: ASSWGQGYEQY

J: TRBJ1-5
V: TRBV29-1
CDR3: SVVPDSNSNQPQH

J: TRBJ1-5
V: TRBV28
CDR3: ASRAAKLGTNQPQH

J: TRBJ1-1
V: TRBV6-6
CDR3: ATKGTGPMNTEAF

J: TRBJ2-1
V: TRBV15
CDR3: ATSRERELHNEQF

J: TRBJ1-4
V: TRBV19
CDR3: ASSTRVELALATNEKLF

J: TRBJ2-3
V: TRBV5-1
CDR3: ASSSGGTSGNSDTQY

J: TRBJ1-2
V: TRBV6-1
CDR3: ASSEEGQGLGGYGYT

J: TRBJ2-6
V: TRBV15
CDR3: ATSRPGSMVTLAGDSSGANVLT

J: TRBJ2-7
V: TRBV5-1
CDR3: ASSRGQGGGYEQY

J: TRBJ2-3
V: TRBV2
CDR3: ASIQRDLRDTQY

J: TRBJ1-4
V: TRBV18
CDR3: ASSPGSLNEKLF

J: TRBJ2-7
V: TRBV6-5
CDR3: ASSSLAGSYEQY

J: TRBJ1-1
V: TRBV7-9
CDR3: ASSFGGMNTEAF

J: TRBJ2-1
V: TRBV7-9
CDR3: ASSLGADEQF

J: TRBJ2-7
V: TRBV7-2
CDR3: ASSTAGGIYEQY

J: TRBJ2-7
V: TRBV30
CDR3: AWSGYIAYEQY

J: TRBJ2-3
V: TRBV6-1
CDR3: ASSGFLAGPEDTQY

J: TRBJ2-3
V: TRBV9
CDR3: ASSVGGLAGYTDTQY

J: TRBJ2-7
V: TRBV2
CDR3: ASGGDSYEQY

J: TRBJ1-2
V: TRBV4-1
CDR3: ASSHPSRQGDFNYGYT

J: TRBJ2-7
V: TRBV28
CDR3: ASSLWDRSYEQY

J: TRBJ2-7
V: TRBV30
CDR3: AWGWVAGDEQY

J: TRBJ2-1
V: TRBV5-1
CDR3: ASSSTSGSSNEQF

J: TRBJ1-2
V: TRBV6-1
CDR3: ASSEGKRRSNYGYT

J: TRBJ1-1
V: TRBV19
CDR3: ASSIDPSGSTEAF

J: TRBJ2-1
V: TRBV10-3
CDR3: ASNRGPSGNEQF